This T cell receptor (beta chain) appears in the sequencing data of a study of blood T cell dynamics during melanoma immunotherapy. Every bulk PBMC sample received the same 350 ng of DNA. The repertoire was sequenced with immunoSEQ multiplex PCR; TCRdb's copy has only in-frame clones and lacks some. The table shows approximately 17,000 clones, with approximately 93% occurring only once. Time point defined: pre-treatment baseline. At 12 weeks after first infusion, RECIST 1.1 defined response for most patients. Trimming left V 3 bases short and J 7 bases short, with 19 bases between. This CDR3 is built from 15 residues. Germline assignment: CDR1 SGHNT and CDR2 YYREEE (reference sequence).

The input for sequencing was blood, taken from a patient treated with checkpoint blockade. The source is a human donor with melanoma. The rearrangement joins TRBV5-4 to TRBJ1-2; D call uncertain. CDR3 nucleotide sequence: TGTGCCAGCAGCTCAGCCAATGGAAGGGTGGGTGGCTACACCTTC. The encoded protein is CASSSANGRVGGYTF. Together with reference TRBV5-4 and TRBJ1-2, the CDR3 gives the full variable domain: ETGVTQSPTHLIKTRGQQVTLRCSSQSGHNTVSWYQQALGQGPQFIFQYYREEENGRGNFPPRFSGLQFPNYSSELNVNALELDDSALYLCASSSANGRVGGYTFGSGTRLTVV.